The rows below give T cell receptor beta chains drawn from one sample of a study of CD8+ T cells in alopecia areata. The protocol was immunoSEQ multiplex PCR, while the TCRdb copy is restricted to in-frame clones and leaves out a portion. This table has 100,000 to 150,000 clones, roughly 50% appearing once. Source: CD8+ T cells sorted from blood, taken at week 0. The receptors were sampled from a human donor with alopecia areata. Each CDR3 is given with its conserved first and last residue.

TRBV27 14 CASKAGGSNQPQHF
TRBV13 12 CASSLAAYEQYF
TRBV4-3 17 CASSPKGQGKWGDGYTF
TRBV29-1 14 CSTGQGIGTDTQYF
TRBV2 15 CASSERQGATCEQYF
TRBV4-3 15 CASSQVLAPYNEQFF
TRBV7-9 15 CASSLGTGHNYGYTF
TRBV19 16 CASSIVVSLPGGEQFF
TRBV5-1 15 CASSLDRGPVYGYTF
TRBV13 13 CASSVAGTYEQYF
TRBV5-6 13 CASSLAASYEQYF
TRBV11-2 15 CASSLDVVTTYEQYF
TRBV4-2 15 CASSRGAGSSYEQYF
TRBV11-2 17 CASSLDRLWGAEETQYF
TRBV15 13 CATSGTGKETQYF
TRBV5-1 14 CASSLATGNTEAFF
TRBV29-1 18 CSVEDLAGTSGDTDTQYF
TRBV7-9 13 CASSLEPIYGYTF
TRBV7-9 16 CASSASSGLESYEQYF
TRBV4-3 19 CASSQDPEFPGRLGDTQYF